This TCR beta chain was identified during a study of STAT5B mutations in CD4+ large granular lymphocyte leukemia. Details on this clone: Antigen: not known.

CDR3 length: 15 residues. V lost 5 bases and J lost 0, with 12 bases in between. Only in-frame clones appear in the TCRdb table, and some are missing; sequencing was by immunoSEQ multiplex PCR. This sample yields roughly 48,000 clones, of which about 70% are seen a single time; less than 2% belongs to the top ten. Whole-study results and caveats: 8/27 top patient clones versus 2/35 control clones were TRBV06-family. Without putative leukemic clones, patient CD4-sorted repertoires remained more clonal than healthy CD4+ repertoires.

This clonotype originated in a human donor in good health. The source material was CD4+ T cells from blood buffy coats. The chain combines TRBV23-1 with TRBJ2-3; D not resolved. TRBV23-1 is labeled an ORF, and its function is uncertain. CDR3 sequence (DNA): TGCGCCAGCAGTGAAAAGTGTGCAAGCACAGATACGCAGTATTTT. Its translation: CASSEKCASTDTQYF.